These T cell receptor beta chains were read from a single sample in a study of breast tumors, draining lymph nodes, adjacent tissues. TCRdb used MiXCR to reprocess the multiplex PCR reads, holding one entry per CDR3 protein. This sample has some 130,000 distinct CDR3 sequences, with approximately 21% found just once. Sequencing was carried out using axillary lymph node tissue. Receptors were obtained from a female donor with breast cancer. Some clones in this sample may be carry-over from other donors' samples. The CDR3 runs from the conserved cysteine through the conserved F or W.

J | V | CDR3
TRBJ1-4 | TRBV28 | CASSFFRAGEKLFF
TRBJ2-7 | TRBV20-1 | CSARADRHYYEQYF
TRBJ2-7 | TRBV4-2 | CASSQDLRGREQYF
TRBJ2-1 | TRBV28 | CASSPGTHTRYEQFF
TRBJ2-7 | TRBV12-5 | CASGLGQGSHEQYF
TRBJ1-4 | TRBV6-6 | CASGTGTYEKLFF
TRBJ2-7 | TRBV30 | CAWSVLPRTSGEAYEQYF
TRBJ1-3 | TRBV6-4 | CASSDSRGEGNTIYF
TRBJ2-5 | TRBV13 | CASSARTSGIQETQYF
TRBJ1-2 | TRBV29-1 | CSVEGSNYGYTF
TRBJ2-7 | TRBV5-6 | CASSYYGTAYEQYF
TRBJ2-1 | TRBV4-1 | CASSRGGSSGNEQFF
TRBJ1-2 | TRBV6-5 | CASSYSSGPYGYTF
TRBJ2-7 | TRBV13 | CASSLYRDSGYYEQYF